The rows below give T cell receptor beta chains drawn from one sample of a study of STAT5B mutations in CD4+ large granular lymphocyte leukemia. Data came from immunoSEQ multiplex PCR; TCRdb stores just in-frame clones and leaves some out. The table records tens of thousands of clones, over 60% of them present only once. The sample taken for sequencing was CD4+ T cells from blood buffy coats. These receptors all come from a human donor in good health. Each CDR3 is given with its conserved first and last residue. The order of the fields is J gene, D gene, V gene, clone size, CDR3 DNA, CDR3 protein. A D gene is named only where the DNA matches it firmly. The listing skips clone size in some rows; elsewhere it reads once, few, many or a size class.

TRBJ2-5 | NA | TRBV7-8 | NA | TGTGCCAGCAGTCAACCGGGGGGCGGGCTTGGGGTAGAGACCCAGTACTTC | CASSQPGGGLGVETQYF
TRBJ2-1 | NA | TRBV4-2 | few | TGTGCCAGCAGCCAAGGAGAAGGAAGGCCCTACAATGAGCAGTTCTTC | CASSQGEGRPYNEQFF
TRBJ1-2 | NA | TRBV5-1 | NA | TGCGCCAGCAGCCCCCCCGGTAATGGCTACACCTTC | CASSPPGNGYTF
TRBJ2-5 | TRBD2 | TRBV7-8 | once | TGTGCCAGCAGCTTAGGGGTTAGCGGGAGGGTAGAGACCCAGTACTTC | CASSLGVSGRVETQYF
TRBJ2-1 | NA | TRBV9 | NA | TGTGCCAGCAGCGTAACTGGTGAGACCTACAATGAGCAGTTCTTC | CASSVTGETYNEQFF
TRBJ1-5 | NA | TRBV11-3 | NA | TGTGCCAGCAGCTTAGTGACACAACCTAAACATAATCAGCCCCAGCATTTT | CASSLVTQPKHNQPQHF
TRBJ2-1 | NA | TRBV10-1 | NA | TGCGCCAGCAGTGAGTCGGGACCCTCTTGCCGGTTCTTC | CASSESGPSCRFF
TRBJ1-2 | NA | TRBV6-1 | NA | TGTGCCTGCGCAAGGGATGGCTACACCTTC | CACARDGYTF
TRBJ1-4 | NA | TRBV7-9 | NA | TGTGCCAGCACCACAGGGAGCGATGAAAAACTGTTTTTT | CASTTGSDEKLFF
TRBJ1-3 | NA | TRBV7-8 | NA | TGTGCCAGCAGCTTAGGTCATGACTCTGGAAACACCATATATTTT | CASSLGHDSGNTIYF
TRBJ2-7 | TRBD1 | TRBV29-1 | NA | TGCAGCGTCGCTGCGGGACAGGGACTCTACGAGCAGTACTTC | CSVAAGQGLYEQYF
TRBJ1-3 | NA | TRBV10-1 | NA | TGCGCCAGCAGATCAAACTCTGGAAACACCATATATTTT | CASRSNSGNTIYF
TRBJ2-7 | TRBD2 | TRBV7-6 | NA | TGTGCCAGCAGCACAGCGGGACTAGCGAGACCCTACGAGCAGTACTTC | CASSTAGLARPYEQYF
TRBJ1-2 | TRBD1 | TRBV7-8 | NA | TGTGCCAGCAGCCTGACAGGGTTTAATGGCTACACCTTC | CASSLTGFNGYTF
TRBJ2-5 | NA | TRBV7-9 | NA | TGTGCCAGCAGCTTAGTATTGGGGACACCACAAGAGACCCAGTACTTC | CASSLVLGTPQETQYF
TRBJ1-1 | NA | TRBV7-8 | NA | TGTGCCAGCAGCTTAAGGGCAGCGAACACTGAAGCTTTCTTT | CASSLRAANTEAFF
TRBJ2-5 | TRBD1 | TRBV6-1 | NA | TGTGCCAGCATGGGGACAGGGATAGAGACCCAGTACTTC | CASMGTGIETQYF
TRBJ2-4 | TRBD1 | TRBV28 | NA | TGTGCCAGCAGTTTGAGTTGGAGACAGGGGAAAAACATTCAGTACTTC | CASSLSWRQGKNIQYF
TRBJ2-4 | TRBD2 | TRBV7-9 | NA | TGTGCCAGCAGCCCGGGACTAGCGGGAGCCTCGCTAGCCAAAAACATTCAGTACTTC | CASSPGLAGASLAKNIQYF
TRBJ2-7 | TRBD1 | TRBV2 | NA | TGTGCCAGCAGCCCGGGACAGGGGACCTTCGAGCAGTACTTC | CASSPGQGTFEQYF
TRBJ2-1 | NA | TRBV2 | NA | TGTGCCAGCAGGACCGGACAGTACAATGAGCAGTTCTTC | CASRTGQYNEQFF
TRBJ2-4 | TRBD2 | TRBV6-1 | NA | TGTGCCAGCAGTGAAGGGCTAGGGGGGGCGGGAGGAAACATTCAGTACTTC | CASSEGLGGAGGNIQYF
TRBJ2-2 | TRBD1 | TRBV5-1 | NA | TGCGCCAGCAGCTTGGGGGACAGGGCCACCGGGGAGCTGTTTTTT | CASSLGDRATGELFF
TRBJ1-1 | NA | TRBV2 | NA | TGTGCCAGCAGTGGAGACCTACCTGAAGCTTTCTTT | CASSGDLPEAFF
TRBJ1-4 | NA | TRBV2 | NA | TGTGCCAGCAGTGTGGGCAGCCAGGGAAATGAAAAACTGTTTTTT | CASSVGSQGNEKLFF
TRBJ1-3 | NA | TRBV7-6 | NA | TGTGCCAGCAGCTTGAACGCCTACTCTGGAAACACCATATATTTT | CASSLNAYSGNTIYF
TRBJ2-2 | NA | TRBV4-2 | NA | TGTGCCAGCAGCCAGGGACTTCTGGACACCGGGGAGCTGTTTTTT | CASSQGLLDTGELFF
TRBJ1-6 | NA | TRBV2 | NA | TGTGCCAGCAGTGAGCAAGATAATTCACCCCTCCACTTT | CASSEQDNSPLHF
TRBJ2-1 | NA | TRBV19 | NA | TGTGCCAGTAGTATAGATGAAGGACTCAACAATGAGCAGTTCTTC | CASSIDEGLNNEQFF
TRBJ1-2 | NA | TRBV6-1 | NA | TGTGCCAGCTCGAGCCTCCCCTATGGCTACACCTTC | CASSSLPYGYTF
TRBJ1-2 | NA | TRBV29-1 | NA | TGCAGCGTTTTGGGTAGTGGAGGGTTATATTATGGCTACACCTTC | CSVLGSGGLYYGYTF
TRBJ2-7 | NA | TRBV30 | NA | TGTGCCTGGACAGGGTCCAACGAGCAGTACTTC | CAWTGSNEQYF
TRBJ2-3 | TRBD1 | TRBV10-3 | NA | TGTGCCATCAGGTGGGACAGGGACGCAGATACGCAGTATTTT | CAIRWDRDADTQYF
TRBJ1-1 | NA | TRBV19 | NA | TGTGCCAGTAGTCGGACAAGCTTGAACACTGAAGCTTTCTTT | CASSRTSLNTEAFF
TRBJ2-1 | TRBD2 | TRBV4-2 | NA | TGTGCCAGCAGCCAAGATTTGGCGGGAGGGGGGTACAATGAGCAGTTCTTC | CASSQDLAGGGYNEQFF
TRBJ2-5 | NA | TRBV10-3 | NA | TGTGCCATCAGCCAATCCACGACCCAAGAGACCCAGTACTTC | CAISQSTTQETQYF
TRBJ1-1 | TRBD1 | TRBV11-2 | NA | TGTGCCAGCAGCCAGGGGGGGGGAGGGACGGACACTGAAGCTTTCTTT | CASSQGGGGTDTEAFF
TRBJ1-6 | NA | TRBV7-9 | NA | TGTGCCAGCAGGGGTGAACAGGGCTCCTATAATTCACCCCTCCACTTT | CASRGEQGSYNSPLHF
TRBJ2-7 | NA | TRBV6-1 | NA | TGTGCCAGCAGTGGGGACCCCTCCTACGAGCAGTACTTC | CASSGDPSYEQYF
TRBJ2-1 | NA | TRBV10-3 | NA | TGTGCCATCAGTGACCCCTACAATGAGCAGTTCTTC | CAISDPYNEQFF
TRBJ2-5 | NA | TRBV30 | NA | TGTGCCTGGAGTGTAGGGCTAGAATCTGTGGAGACCCAGTACTTC | CAWSVGLESVETQYF
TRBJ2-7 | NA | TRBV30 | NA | TGTGCCTGGAGTGCAGCGGCCTACGAGCAGTACTTC | CAWSAAAYEQYF
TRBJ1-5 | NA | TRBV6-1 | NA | TGTGCCAGCAGCGAAAGTTTGAATCAGCCCCAGCATTTT | CASSESLNQPQHF
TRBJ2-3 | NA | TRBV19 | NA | TGTGCCAGTAGTAACAGGGTTCCTCGCACAGATACGCAGTATTTT | CASSNRVPRTDTQYF
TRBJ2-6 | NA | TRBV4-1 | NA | TGCGCCAGCAGCCAAGAGCGTGGAGGCGAGTTCTCTGGGGCCAACGTCCTGACTTTC | CASSQERGGEFSGANVLTF
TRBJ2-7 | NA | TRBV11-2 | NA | TGTGCCAGCAGCACAGGGTTCGAGCAGTACTTC | CASSTGFEQYF
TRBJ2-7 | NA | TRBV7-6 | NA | TGTGCCAGCAGCTTAGAGGGTAGCTCCTACGAGCAGTACTTC | CASSLEGSSYEQYF
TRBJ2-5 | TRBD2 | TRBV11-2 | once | TGTGCCAGCAGCCCAGGGACTAGCGGGAGGGCCGGGGAGACCCAGTACTTC | CASSPGTSGRAGETQYF
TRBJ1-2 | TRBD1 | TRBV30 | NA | TGTGCCTGGAGTTTGGGGACAGCACACTATGGCTACACCTTC | CAWSLGTAHYGYTF
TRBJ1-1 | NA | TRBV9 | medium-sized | TGTGCCAGCAGCGTATCCGGGACAACCCCGAACACTGAAGCTTTCTTT | CASSVSGTTPNTEAFF
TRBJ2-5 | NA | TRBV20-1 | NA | TGCAGTGCTAGAGATCGGGAGACCCAGTACTTC | CSARDRETQYF
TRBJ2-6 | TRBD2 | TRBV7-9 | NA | TGTGCCAGCAGCGCTACTAGCGGGAGGGCCTCTGGGGCCAACGTCCTGACTTTC | CASSATSGRASGANVLTF
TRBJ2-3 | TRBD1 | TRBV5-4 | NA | TGTGCCAGCAGCATGCCGGGACAGGGAACGGATACGCAGTATTTT | CASSMPGQGTDTQYF